One and the same sample provided the 21 T cell receptor beta chains below, sequenced in a study of blood T cells in healthy people across ages. A second roughly 6 to 12 cycle PCR used barcoded and J-beta primers. One entry per CDR3 protein results from TCRdb running MiXCR on the 5' RACE reads. This table holds about 930,000 distinct CDR3 sequences, 25% to 30% found once. This same sample was also part of a study on T cells of mothers and their children.

The sample comprised blood. The receptor set was obtained from a woman between 35 and 50 years old in good health.

This chain links TRBV5-1 with TRBJ2-7; TRBD2 aligns across 10 bases. The germline V gene has CDR1 SGHRS and CDR2 YFSETQ. The V segment lost 4 bases and the J segment 3 bases; nucleotides outside the gene matches: 10. The length of the CDR3 is 16 residues. Here the CDR3 DNA reads TGCGCCAGCAGCGGTTCGTCTAGCGGGGGAATCTACGAGCAGTACTTC. Encoded protein: CASSGSSSGGIYEQYF. The variable domain in full, completed from reference TRBV5-1 and TRBJ2-7, reads KAGVTQTPRYLIKTRGQQVTLSCSPISGHRSVSWYQQTPGQGLQFLFEYFSETQRNKGNFPGRFSGRQFSNSRSEMNVSTLELGDSALYLCASSGSSSGGIYEQYFGPGTRLTVT.

This clonotype has a count of ten or more. This sequence joins TRBV5-1 and TRBJ2-1, with D uncertain. V shed 4 bases and J shed 6 bases, with 11 bases lying between them. Germline V lookup: CDR1 SGHRS, CDR2 YFSETQ. This CDR3 has 13 residues. This chain's CDR3 is CASSGVMGNEQFF. The CDR3 DNA sequence: TGCGCCAGCAGCGGGGTAATGGGCAATGAGCAGTTCTTC.

The chain uses TRBV6-6 and TRBJ2-3, with 7 bases that match TRBD2. This CDR3 spans 16 amino acids. Germline V gene data show CDR1 as MNHNY and CDR2 as SVGAGI (reference sequence). Unmatched junction bases numbered 9, after V lost 2 bases and J lost 4 bases. This chain's CDR3 is CASSYKRGVGADTQYF. In DNA form, the CDR3 reads TGTGCCAGCAGTTACAAACGGGGGGTGGGGGCAGATACGCAGTATTTT.

The chain carries TRBV20-1 and TRBJ2-4; TRBD2 might be the D (6 bases). Trimming removed 0 bases from V and 13 bases from J, with 13 bases in between. CDR3 length: 12 residues. The V gene's germline CDR1 is DFQATT and CDR2 SNEGSKA (reference sequence). CDR3 coding DNA: TGCAGTGCTAGAGACCCGGGAGTTGAGCAGTACTTC. It codes for CSARDPGVEQYF.

This clonotype was detected many times. The chain recombines TRBV4-3 with TRBJ2-1; D call uncertain. CDR1 and CDR2 (germline): LGHNA, YSLEER. CDR3 size: 13 residues. Trimming removed 1 base at V and 6 bases at J, with 7 bases between. The DNA for the CDR3 is TGCGCCAGCAGCCAAGGTGGGGTCAATGAGCAGTTCTTC. Amino acid sequence: CASSQGGVNEQFF.

DNA of the CDR3: TGCAGCGCACCGGACTTGGGCGACAATGAGCAGTTCTTC. It specifies CSAPDLGDNEQFF. The gene calls are TRBV29-1 and TRBJ2-7; maybe TRBD2 (5 bases). TRBJ2-1 matches the DNA end more closely, so the J call is doubtful. CDR1 SQVTM and CDR2 ANQGSEA come from the germline V gene. The CDR3 sequence is 13 residues long.

This clonotype was observed a handful of times. The rearrangement links TRBV5-1 to TRBJ2-7; 7 bases fit TRBD2. The J segment lost 4 bases and the V segment lost 0 bases, leaving 4 bases of the junction unmatched. This CDR3 contains 14 residues. Per the germline V gene, CDR1 is SGHRS and CDR2 is YFSETQ. As DNA, the CDR3 is TGCGCCAGCAGCTTGGCCGGTAGCGGGTACGAGCAGTACTTC. Translation: CASSLAGSGYEQYF.

The rearrangement uses TRBV7-3 and TRBJ2-6; 8 bases align to TRBD1. Germline V lookup: CDR1 SGHTA, CDR2 FQGTGA. This CDR3 has 20 amino acids. The ends lost 8 bases at V and 1 base at J; junction bases unmatched: 19. The CDR3 spells CASDEQGTGVMGSGANVLTF. CDR3 sequence (DNA): TGTGCCAGCGACGAACAGGGGACAGGCGTAATGGGATCTGGGGCCAACGTCCTGACTTTC.

Concerning this clonotype: A read error may produce the germline difference seen at one junction end. The chain recombines TRBV5-1 with TRBJ2-1; TRBD2 aligns across 10 bases. The CDR3 loop spans 14 amino acids. The germline gives CDR1 SGHRS, CDR2 YFSETQ. For the CDR3, the DNA is TGCGCCAGCAGCTGGGGGACTAGCGCCAATGGGCAGTTCTTC. It encodes CASSWGTSANGQFF. The full variable domain, with the rest looked up from reference TRBV5-1 and TRBJ2-1, is KAGVTQTPRYLIKTRGQQVTLSCSPISGHRSVSWYQQTPGQGLQFLFEYFSETQRNKGNFPGRFSGRQFSNSRSEMNVSTLELGDSALYLCASSWGTSANGQFFGPGTRLTVL.

V gene TRBV7-9 combines with J gene TRBJ2-4, with TRBD2 matching over 7 bases. The CDR3 covers 15 residues. The V segment lost 6 bases and the J segment 3 bases; nucleotides outside the gene matches: 8. Germline values: CDR1 SEHNR, CDR2 FQNEAQ (reference sequence). CDR3 amino acids: CASSRAGQGKNIQYF. In DNA, the CDR3 is TGTGCCAGCAGTCGAGCGGGGCAGGGCAAAAACATTCAGTACTTC.

Concerning this clonotype itself: The junction departs from germline at one end; a sequencing error may be responsible. This chain connects TRBV7-2 to TRBJ2-3, with D possibly matching TRBD2 (6 bases). CDR3 length equals 15 residues. Germline CDR1 and CDR2: SGHTA and FQGNSA. The CDR3 here is CACSSQEGFTDTQYF. The CDR3 bases are TGTGCCTGCAGCTCCCAGGAGGGGTTCACAGATACGCAGTATTTT.

This clonotype was counted a few times. This rearrangement joins TRBV3-1 to TRBJ2-7, with 13 bases that match TRBD2. The CDR3 length is 18 residues. Germline CDR1 LGHDT, CDR2 YNNKEL (reference sequence). The ends lost 6 bases at V and 1 base at J; junction bases unmatched: 12. The CDR3 DNA follows: TGTGCCAGCAGTTCGGATGGGGGACTAGCGGGGTTATCCTACGAGCAGTACTTC. Its translation is CASSSDGGLAGLSYEQYF.

The chain has TRBV11-2 and TRBJ2-3; perhaps TRBD2 as D (6 bases). V lost 5 bases and J 2 bases, leaving 14 bases between the germline ends. The CDR3 spans 15 residues. Per the germline V gene, CDR1 is SGHAT and CDR2 is FQNNGV. CDR3 sequence reads: CASSGGVLFTDTQYF. CDR3 bases: TGTGCCAGCAGCGGCGGGGTCCTCTTCACAGATACGCAGTATTTT.

Turning to this clonotype: Compared with germline, one end of the junction differs, possibly owing to a read error. The chain carries TRBV18 and TRBJ1-1; D is perhaps TRBD1 (5 bases). The CDR3 has 15 residues. Germline assignment: CDR1 KGHSH and CDR2 LQKENI. In DNA, the CDR3 is TGTGCCAACTCACCAGGAGGGGTGAGGAACACTGAAGCTTTCTTT. Its protein product is CANSPGGVRNTEAFF.

This clonotype was detected many times. The rearrangement joins TRBV7-2 to TRBJ2-1; 8 bases line up with TRBD2. Trimming took 5 bases from V and 1 from J; bases not matched to a gene: 10. CDR1 SGHTA and CDR2 FQGNSA come from the germline V gene. The CDR3 length is 17 residues. CDR3 nucleotide sequence: TGTGCCAGCAGCCGGGAGGGGGGGGCCGGGTCCTACAATGAGCAGTTCTTC. This gives the protein CASSREGGAGSYNEQFF.

This clonotype came up many times. The V gene is TRBV5-1, the J gene TRBJ2-4, with 8 bases matching TRBD2. Germline V gene data show CDR1 as SGHRS and CDR2 as YFSETQ. V was clipped by 4 bases and J by 6 bases; unmatched bases: 9. The CDR3 totals 15 residues. CDR3 nucleotides: TGCGCCAGCAGCCCGGGACTAGTTGGTGGAAACATTCAGTACTTC. Protein: CASSPGLVGGNIQYF.

The sample holds a few counts of this clonotype. The junction differs from germline at one of its ends, possibly a read error. The genes are TRBV28 and TRBJ2-7; tentatively, D is TRBD1 (8 bases). Looked up from germline, CDR1 is MDHEN and CDR2 is SYDVKM. This CDR3 comprises 14 residues. CDR3 sequence reads: CANSPPDREGEQYF. The CDR3 coding sequence is TGTGCCAACAGTCCACCGGACAGGGAGGGCGAGCAGTACTTC.

This clonotype was found a few times. The CDR3 DNA follows: TGTGCCAGCAGCCCAGGGGAGTGGGCCCAGTACTTC. This gives the protein CASSPGEWAQYF. V and J are TRBV6-6 and TRBJ2-5; tentatively, D is TRBD1 (6 bases). The CDR3 runs 12 residues. In germline, CDR1 is MNHNY, CDR2 SVGAGI (reference sequence). The germline V and J ends were trimmed by 6 bases and 9 bases, with 14 bases remaining between them.

The sample holds many counts of this clonotype. This rearrangement joins TRBV6-6 to TRBJ1-2, with 7 bases lining up with TRBD1. Trimming cost V 5 bases and J 4 bases; bases outside gene matches: 7. The CDR3 is 14 residues long. Germline V gives CDR1 MNHNY, CDR2 SVGAGI (reference sequence). The chain's CDR3 is CASSRQGGAYGYTF. The CDR3 nucleotides read TGTGCCAGCAGTCGACAGGGAGGGGCCTATGGCTACACCTTC.

The J gene is TRBJ1-1, the V gene TRBV4-1; 7 bases match TRBD1. CDR1 and CDR2 from the germline V gene are MGHRA and YSYEKL. The V and J ends lost 1 base and 5 bases, in that order; junction bases with no gene match: 4. The CDR3 is 14 residues long. The CDR3 region has the DNA TGCGCCAGCAGCCAAGTACAGGGGTATACTGAAGCTTTCTTT. Amino acids: CASSQVQGYTEAFF.

The chain uses TRBV9 and TRBJ2-1; TRBD2 aligns across 10 bases. The CDR3 contains 15 residues. V lost 4 bases, J lost 7 bases, and 8 bases stayed unmatched. The germline gives CDR1 SGDLS, CDR2 YYNGEE. In DNA form, the CDR3 reads TGTGCCAGCAGCATCAGCGGGGGGGCGGGGAATGAGCAGTTCTTC. This encodes CASSISGGAGNEQFF. Full variable domain (outside the CDR3, taken from reference TRBV9 and TRBJ2-1): DSGVTQTPKHLITATGQRVTLRCSPRSGDLSVYWYQQSLDQGLQFLIQYYNGEERAKGNILERFSAQQFPDLHSELNLSSLELGDSALYFCASSISGGAGNEQFFGPGTRLTVL.